This T cell receptor (beta chain) was profiled in a study of T cells in Graves' hyperthyroidism and ophthalmopathy. Study-wide findings and caveats: Blood also contained most expanded thyroid clonotypes above 0.001. The model anticipated ophthalmopathy a median around six months pre-onset. Ophthalmopathy was told apart from stable hyperthyroidism by a 13 V-J model.

This clonotype was detected many times. As yet, its antigen is unknown. Researchers amplified the TCR beta CDR3 regions from RNA transcripts. HTBI primers were employed in a first-round RT-PCR of the TCR CDR3. From the multiplex PCR reads, TCRdb called clonotypes with MiXCR, one entry per CDR3 protein. The sample lists about 690,000 distinct CDR3 sequences; 15% to 20% were seen once. Disease duration under 2 months; hyperthyroidism patients were aged 18 to 65. CDR3 length: 14 residues. Germline V gene lookup returns CDR1 MDHEN and CDR2 SYDVKM. Trimming removed 8 bases from V and 4 bases from J; junction bases left unmatched: 8.

The TCR comes from a man in his forties or fifties with Graves' hyperthyroidism. Sequencing used blood. The chain joins TRBV28 to TRBJ2-1; 7 bases are a match to TRBD1. The CDR3 is CASERQGSYNEQFF. CDR3 DNA: TGTGCCAGCGAGAGACAGGGCTCTTACAATGAGCAGTTCTTC.